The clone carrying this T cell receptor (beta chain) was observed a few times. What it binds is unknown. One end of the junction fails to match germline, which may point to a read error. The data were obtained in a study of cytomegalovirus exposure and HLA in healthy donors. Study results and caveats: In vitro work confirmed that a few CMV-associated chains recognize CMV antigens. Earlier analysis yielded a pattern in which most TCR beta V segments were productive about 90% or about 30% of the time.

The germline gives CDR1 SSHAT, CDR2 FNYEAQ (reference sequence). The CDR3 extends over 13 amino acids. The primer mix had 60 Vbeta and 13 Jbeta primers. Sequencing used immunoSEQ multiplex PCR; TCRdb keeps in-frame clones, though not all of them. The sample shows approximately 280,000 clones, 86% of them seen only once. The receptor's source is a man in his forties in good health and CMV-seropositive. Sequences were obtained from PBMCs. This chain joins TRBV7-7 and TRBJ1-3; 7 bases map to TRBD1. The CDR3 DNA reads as TGTGCTAGCAGCTCGGGACAGGGAAACACCATATATTTT. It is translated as CASSSGQGNTIYF.